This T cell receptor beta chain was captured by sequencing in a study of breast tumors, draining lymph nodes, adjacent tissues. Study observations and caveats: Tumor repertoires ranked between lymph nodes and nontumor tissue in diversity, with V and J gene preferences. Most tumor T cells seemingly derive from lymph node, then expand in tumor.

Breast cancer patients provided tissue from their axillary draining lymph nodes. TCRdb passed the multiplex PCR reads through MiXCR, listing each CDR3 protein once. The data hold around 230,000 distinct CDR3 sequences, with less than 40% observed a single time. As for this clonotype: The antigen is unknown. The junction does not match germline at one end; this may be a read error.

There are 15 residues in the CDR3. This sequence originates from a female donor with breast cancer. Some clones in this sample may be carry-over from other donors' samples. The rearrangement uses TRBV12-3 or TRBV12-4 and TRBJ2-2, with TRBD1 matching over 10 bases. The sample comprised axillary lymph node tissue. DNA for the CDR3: TGTACCAGCAGGGGGACAGGGGACAGGACCGGGGAGCTGTTTTTT. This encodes CTSRGTGDRTGELFF.